The source of this T cell receptor beta chain is a study of T cells in Graves' hyperthyroidism and ophthalmopathy. General study findings and limits: In the blood, most expanded thyroid clonotypes above 0.001 appeared as well.

Amplification of TCR beta CDR3 regions used RNA as the template. HTBI primers were used for first-round RT-PCR of the TCR CDR3. Via MiXCR, TCRdb re-called the multiplex PCR reads, giving one row per CDR3 protein. Of almost 500,000 distinct CDR3 sequences listed, 20% to 25% were seen once; the top ten hold approximately 54%. In this sample, this clonotype turned up a few times. Its target is unknown. The clonotype was recovered from a woman in her seventies with Graves' ophthalmopathy. Sequencing input: blood.

In nucleotides, the CDR3 is TGTGCCAGCAGTTTAAAACGGGAAGGAGAGACCCAGTACTTC. It is translated as CASSLKREGETQYF. V usage is TRBV6-1 and J usage is TRBJ2-5, with a possible D match to TRBD2 (5 bases). This CDR3 is built from 14 residues. Trimming removed 5 bases from V and 4 bases from J, with 14 bases in between. The germline gives CDR1 MNHNS, CDR2 SASEGT.